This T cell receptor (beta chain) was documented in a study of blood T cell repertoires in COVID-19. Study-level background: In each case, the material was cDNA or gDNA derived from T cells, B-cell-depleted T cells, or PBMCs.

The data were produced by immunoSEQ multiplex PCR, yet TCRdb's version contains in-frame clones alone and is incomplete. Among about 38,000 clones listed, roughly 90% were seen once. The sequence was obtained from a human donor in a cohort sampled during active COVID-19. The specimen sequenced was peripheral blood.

The CDR3 loop reads CASRHFRGYGYGYTF. The DNA of the CDR3 is TGTGCCAGCAGGCACTTCCGGGGTTATGGCTATGGCTACACCTTC. The J gene is TRBJ1-2, the V gene TRBV21-1. TRBV21-1 is a recognized pseudogene. The length of the CDR3 is 15 residues.